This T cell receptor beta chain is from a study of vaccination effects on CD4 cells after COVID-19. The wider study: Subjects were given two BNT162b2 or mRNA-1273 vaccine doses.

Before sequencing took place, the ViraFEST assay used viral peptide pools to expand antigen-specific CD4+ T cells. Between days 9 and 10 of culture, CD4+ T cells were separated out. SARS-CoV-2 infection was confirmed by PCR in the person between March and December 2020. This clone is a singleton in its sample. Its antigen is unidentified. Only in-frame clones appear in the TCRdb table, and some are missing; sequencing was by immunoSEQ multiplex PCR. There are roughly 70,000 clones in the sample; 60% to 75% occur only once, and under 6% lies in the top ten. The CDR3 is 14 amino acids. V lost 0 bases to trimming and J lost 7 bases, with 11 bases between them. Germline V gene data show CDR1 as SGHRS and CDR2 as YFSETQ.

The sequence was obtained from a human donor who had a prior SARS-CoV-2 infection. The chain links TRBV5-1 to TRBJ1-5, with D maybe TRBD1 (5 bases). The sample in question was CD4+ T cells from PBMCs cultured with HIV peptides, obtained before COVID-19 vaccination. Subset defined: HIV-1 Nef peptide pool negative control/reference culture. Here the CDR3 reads CASSLDGGEQPQHF. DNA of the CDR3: TGCGCCAGCAGCTTGGATGGGGGTGAGCAGCCCCAGCATTTT.